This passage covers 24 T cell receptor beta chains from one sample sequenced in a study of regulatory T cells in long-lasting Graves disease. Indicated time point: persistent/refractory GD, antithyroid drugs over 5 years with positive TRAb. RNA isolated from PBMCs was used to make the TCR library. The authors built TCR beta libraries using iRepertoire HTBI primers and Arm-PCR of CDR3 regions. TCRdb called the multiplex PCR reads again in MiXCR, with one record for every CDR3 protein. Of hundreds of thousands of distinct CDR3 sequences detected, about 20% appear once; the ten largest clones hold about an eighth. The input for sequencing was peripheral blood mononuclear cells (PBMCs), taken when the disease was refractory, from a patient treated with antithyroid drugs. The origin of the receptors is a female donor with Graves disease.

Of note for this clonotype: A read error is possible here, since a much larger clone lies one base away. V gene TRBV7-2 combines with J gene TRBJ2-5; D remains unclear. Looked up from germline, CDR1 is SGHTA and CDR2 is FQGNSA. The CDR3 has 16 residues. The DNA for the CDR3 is TGTGCCAGCAGCTTAGAAGTCGGACGGACCCAAGAGACCCAGCACTTC. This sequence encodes CASSLEVGRTQETQHF.

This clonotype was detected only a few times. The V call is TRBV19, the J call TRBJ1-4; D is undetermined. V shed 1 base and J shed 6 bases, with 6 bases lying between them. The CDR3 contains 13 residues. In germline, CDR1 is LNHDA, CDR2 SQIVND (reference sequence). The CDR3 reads CASSIGTDEKLFF. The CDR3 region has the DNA TGTGCCAGTAGTATAGGGACGGATGAAAAACTGTTTTTT.

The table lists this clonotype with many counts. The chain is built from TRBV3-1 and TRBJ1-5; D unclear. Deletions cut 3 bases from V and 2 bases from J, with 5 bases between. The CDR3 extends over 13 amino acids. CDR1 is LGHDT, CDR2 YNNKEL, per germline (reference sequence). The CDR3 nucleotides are TGTGCCAGCAGCCAGGGTGGCAATCAGCCCCAGCATTTT. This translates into CASSQGGNQPQHF.

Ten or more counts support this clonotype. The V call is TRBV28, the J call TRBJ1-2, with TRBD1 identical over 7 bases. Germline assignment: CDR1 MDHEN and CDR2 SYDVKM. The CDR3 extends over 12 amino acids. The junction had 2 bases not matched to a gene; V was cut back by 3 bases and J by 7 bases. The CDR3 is CASSFGQVGYTF. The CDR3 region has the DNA TGTGCCAGCAGTTTCGGACAGGTTGGCTACACCTTC.

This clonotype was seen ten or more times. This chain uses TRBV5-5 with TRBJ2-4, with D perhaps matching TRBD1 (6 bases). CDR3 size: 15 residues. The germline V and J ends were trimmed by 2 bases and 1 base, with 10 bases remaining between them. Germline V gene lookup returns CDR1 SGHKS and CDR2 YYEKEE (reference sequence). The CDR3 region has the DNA TGTGCCAGCAGCTTCCTAGGGGGTGCCAAAAACATTCAGTACTTC. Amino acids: CASSFLGGAKNIQYF.

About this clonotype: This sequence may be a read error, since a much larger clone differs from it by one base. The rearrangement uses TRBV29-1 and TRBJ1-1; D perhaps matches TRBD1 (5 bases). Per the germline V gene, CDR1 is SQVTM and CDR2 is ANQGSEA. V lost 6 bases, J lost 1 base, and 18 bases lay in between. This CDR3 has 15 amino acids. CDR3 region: CSVQRQGRTNTEAFF. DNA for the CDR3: TGCAGCGTCCAAAGGCAGGGTCGGACGAACACTGAAGCTTTCTTT.

In nucleotides, the CDR3 is TGTGCCAGTAGTATCGGGACTCCCTACGAGCAGTACTTC. It yields the protein CASSIGTPYEQYF. The rearrangement uses TRBV19 and TRBJ2-7; a possible D gene is TRBD2 (6 bases). Trimming removed 3 bases at V and 2 bases at J, with 8 bases between. CDR1 is LNHDA and CDR2 is SQIVND in the germline V gene (reference sequence). The CDR3 has 13 amino acids.

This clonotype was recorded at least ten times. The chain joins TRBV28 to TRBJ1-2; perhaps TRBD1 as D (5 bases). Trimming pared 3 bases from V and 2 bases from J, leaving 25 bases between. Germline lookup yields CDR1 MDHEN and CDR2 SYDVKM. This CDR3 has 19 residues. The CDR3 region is CASSLLLRGVIIANYGYTF. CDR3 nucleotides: TGTGCCAGCAGTTTGCTACTAAGGGGAGTCATTATCGCGAACTATGGCTACACCTTC.

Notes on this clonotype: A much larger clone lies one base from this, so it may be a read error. The CDR3: CATSGESNTEALF. The CDR3 bases are TGTGCCACCAGTGGAGAATCGAACACTGAAGCTCTCTTT. The gene calls are TRBV24-1 and TRBJ1-1; no firm D call. The V gene's germline CDR1 is KGHDR and CDR2 SFDVKD. This CDR3 is 13 amino acids long.

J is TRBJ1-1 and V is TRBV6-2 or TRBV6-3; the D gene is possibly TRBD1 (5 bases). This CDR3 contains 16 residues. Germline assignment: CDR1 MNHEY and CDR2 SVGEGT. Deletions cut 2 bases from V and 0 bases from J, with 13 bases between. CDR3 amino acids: CASSYAGTGMNTEAFF. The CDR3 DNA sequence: TGTGCCAGCAGTTACGCCGGGACTGGGATGAACACTGAAGCTTTCTTT.

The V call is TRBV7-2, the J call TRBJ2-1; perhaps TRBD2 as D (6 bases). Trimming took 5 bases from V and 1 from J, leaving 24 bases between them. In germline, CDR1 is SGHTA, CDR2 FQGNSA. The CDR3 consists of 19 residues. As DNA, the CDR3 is TGTGCCAGCAGCCAAGGCGGGGTTATTGGGAAGGGGTCCTACAATGAGCAGTTCTTC. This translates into CASSQGGVIGKGSYNEQFF.

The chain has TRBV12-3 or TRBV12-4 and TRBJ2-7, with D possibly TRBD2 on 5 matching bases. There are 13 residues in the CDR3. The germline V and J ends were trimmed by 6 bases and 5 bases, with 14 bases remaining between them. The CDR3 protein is CASSPSGTDEQYF. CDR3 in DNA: TGTGCCAGCAGCCCGAGCGGTACCGACGAGCAGTACTTC.

This CDR3 is CASGSGISTGELFF. The CDR3 coding sequence is TGTGCCAGCGGATCCGGGATAAGCACCGGGGAGCTGTTTTTT. The chain couples TRBV7-8 to TRBJ2-2; D may be TRBD2 (5 bases). The CDR3 consists of 14 residues. The germline V gene encodes CDR1 SGHVS and CDR2 FQNEAQ. V was shortened by 8 bases and J by 4 bases, with 14 bases between the two germline ends.

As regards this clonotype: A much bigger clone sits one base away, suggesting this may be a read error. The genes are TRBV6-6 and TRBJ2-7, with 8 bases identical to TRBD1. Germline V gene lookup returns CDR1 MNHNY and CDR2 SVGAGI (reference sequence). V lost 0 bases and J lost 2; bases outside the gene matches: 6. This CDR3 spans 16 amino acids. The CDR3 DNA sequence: TGTGCCAGCAGTTACTCGACCGGGACAGGAGCCTACGAGCAGTACTTC. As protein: CASSYSTGTGAYEQYF.

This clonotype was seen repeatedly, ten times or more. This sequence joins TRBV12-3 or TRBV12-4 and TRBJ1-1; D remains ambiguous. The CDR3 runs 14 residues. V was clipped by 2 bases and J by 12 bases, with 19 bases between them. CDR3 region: CASSLTGVGSTSFF. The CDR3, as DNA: TGTGCCAGCAGTTTAACTGGCGTTGGCAGTACGTCTTTCTTT.

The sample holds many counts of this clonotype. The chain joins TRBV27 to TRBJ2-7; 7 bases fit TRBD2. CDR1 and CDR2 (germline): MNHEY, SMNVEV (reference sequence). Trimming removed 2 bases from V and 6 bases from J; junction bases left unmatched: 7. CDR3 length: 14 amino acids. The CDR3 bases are TGTGCCAGCAGTTTAGTGGGGGAGGGCGGCGAGCAGTACTTC. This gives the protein CASSLVGEGGEQYF.

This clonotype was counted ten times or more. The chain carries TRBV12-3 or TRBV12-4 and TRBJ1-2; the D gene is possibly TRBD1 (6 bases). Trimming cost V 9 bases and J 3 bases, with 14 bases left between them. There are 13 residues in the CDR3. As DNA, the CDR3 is TGTGCCAGTCGAACGAGGGGGGACTATGGCTACACCTTC. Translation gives CASRTRGDYGYTF.

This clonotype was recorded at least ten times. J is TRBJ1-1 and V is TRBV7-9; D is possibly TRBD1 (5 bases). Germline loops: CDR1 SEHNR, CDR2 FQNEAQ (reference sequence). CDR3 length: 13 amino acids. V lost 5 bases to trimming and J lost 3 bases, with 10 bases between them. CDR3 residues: CASSEDSYTEAFF. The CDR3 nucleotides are TGTGCCAGCAGCGAAGACAGCTACACTGAAGCTTTCTTT.

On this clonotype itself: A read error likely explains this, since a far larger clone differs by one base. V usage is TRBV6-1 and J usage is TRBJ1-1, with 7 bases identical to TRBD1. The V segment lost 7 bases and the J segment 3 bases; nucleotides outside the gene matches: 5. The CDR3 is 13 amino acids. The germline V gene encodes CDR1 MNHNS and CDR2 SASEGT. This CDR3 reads CASTTGMDTEAFF. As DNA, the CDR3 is TGTGCCAGCACGACAGGGATGGACACTGAAGCTTTCTTT.

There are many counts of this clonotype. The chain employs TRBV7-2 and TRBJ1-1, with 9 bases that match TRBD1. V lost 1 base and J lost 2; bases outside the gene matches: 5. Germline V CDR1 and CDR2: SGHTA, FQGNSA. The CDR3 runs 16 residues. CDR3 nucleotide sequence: TGTGCCAGCAGCTTAGTAGAGGGACAGGGAAACACTGAAGCTTTCTTT. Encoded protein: CASSLVEGQGNTEAFF.

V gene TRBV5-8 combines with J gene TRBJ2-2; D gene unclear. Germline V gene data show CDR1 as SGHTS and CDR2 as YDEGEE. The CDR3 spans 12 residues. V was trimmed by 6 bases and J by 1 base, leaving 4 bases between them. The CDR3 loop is CASIWNTGELFF. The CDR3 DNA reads TGTGCCAGCATTTGGAACACCGGGGAGCTGTTTTTT.

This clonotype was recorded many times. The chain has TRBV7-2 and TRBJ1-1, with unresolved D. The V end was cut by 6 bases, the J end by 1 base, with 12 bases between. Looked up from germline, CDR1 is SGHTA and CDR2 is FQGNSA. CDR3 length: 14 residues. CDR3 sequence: CASSPRAQNTEAFF. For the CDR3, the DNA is TGTGCCAGCAGTCCTAGGGCGCAGAACACTGAAGCTTTCTTT.

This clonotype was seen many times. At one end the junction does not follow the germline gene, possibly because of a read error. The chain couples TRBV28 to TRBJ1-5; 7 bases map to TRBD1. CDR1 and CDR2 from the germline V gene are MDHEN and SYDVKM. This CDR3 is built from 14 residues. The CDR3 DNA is TGCTGTTCTGAGGGGGCTAGAGGCAATCAGCCCCAGCATTTT. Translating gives CCSEGARGNQPQHF.

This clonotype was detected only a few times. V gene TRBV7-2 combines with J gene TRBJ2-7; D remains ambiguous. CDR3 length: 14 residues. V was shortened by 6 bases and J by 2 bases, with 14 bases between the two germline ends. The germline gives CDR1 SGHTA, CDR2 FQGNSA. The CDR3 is CASRLMGGPYEQYF. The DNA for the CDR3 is TGTGCCAGCAGATTAATGGGCGGCCCCTACGAGCAGTACTTC.